A single sample gave rise to the 12 T cell receptor beta chains below, sequenced in a study of response to subunit inactivated influenza vaccine. Via MiXCR, TCRdb re-called the RT-PCR reads, giving one row per CDR3 protein. The sample consists of hundreds of thousands of distinct CDR3 sequences, less than 8% of them appearing once. The material was PBMCs from blood, obtained about 24 months after vaccination. The receptors were gathered from a man between 50 and 75 years old who received an inactivated influenza vaccine.

A few counts support this clonotype. This chain links TRBV7-8 with TRBJ2-6, with D maybe TRBD1 (6 bases). From germline, CDR1 is SGHVS and CDR2 FQNEAQ. With 4 bases removed from V and 4 bases from J, the gap between germline ends came to 23 bases. The CDR3 is 19 amino acids. The CDR3 DNA reads TGTGCCAGCAGCTCCGTGACTTACAGGGCCCTAGGGGGGGCCAACGTCCTGACTTTC. Amino acids: CASSSVTYRALGGANVLTF.

V and J are TRBV6-5 and TRBJ1-3, with D perhaps matching TRBD1 (5 bases). The CDR3 runs to 17 residues. Germline V gene sequence: CDR1 MNHEY, CDR2 SVGAGI. Trimming shortened V by 7 bases and J by 0 bases, and 19 bases separated the two germline ends. DNA of the CDR3: TGTGCCAGCATTTGGAGGGGCAGCGGCCGCTCTGGAAACACCATATATTTT. This encodes CASIWRGSGRSGNTIYF.

This clonotype was seen a handful of times. The chain is built from TRBV11-2 and TRBJ2-1; the match to TRBD2 covers 8 bases. The J segment lost 5 bases and the V segment lost 5 bases, leaving 11 bases of the junction unmatched. This CDR3 is built from 16 residues. CDR1 is SGHAT and CDR2 is FQNNGV in the germline V gene. The CDR3 region is CASSHPGGGKHNEQFF. In DNA form, the CDR3 reads TGTGCCAGCAGCCACCCCGGCGGGGGGAAGCACAATGAGCAGTTCTTC.

The rearrangement links TRBV12-3 or TRBV12-4 to TRBJ2-1; D not resolved. V was cut by 2 bases and J by 3 bases, with 8 bases left in between. The CDR3 has 14 residues. The CDR3 loop is CASSLNGFYNEQFF. CDR3 DNA sequence: TGTGCCAGCAGTTTAAACGGATTCTACAATGAGCAGTTCTTC.

The V and J genes are TRBV6-1 and TRBJ2-2; D is unresolved. The CDR3 contains 16 residues. Trimming left V 6 bases short and J 1 base short, with 15 bases between. Germline V gives CDR1 MNHNS, CDR2 SASEGT. CDR3 sequence: CASSLRWDLNTGELFF. The CDR3 DNA reads as TGTGCCAGCAGCCTACGGTGGGATTTGAACACCGGGGAGCTGTTTTTT.

The rearrangement uses TRBV4-1 and TRBJ2-7; D uncertain. V was shortened by 1 base and J by 2 bases, with 9 bases between the two germline ends. Germline CDR1 reads MGHRA; CDR2 reads YSYEKL. This CDR3 has 14 residues. This chain's CDR3 is CASSQVANTYEQYF. The CDR3 region has the DNA TGCGCCAGCAGCCAAGTCGCCAACACCTACGAGCAGTACTTC.

This clonotype was counted a few times. The CDR3 nucleotides read TGTGCCAGCAGTTCCCCGGGACAAGAGACCCAGTACTTC. Translation gives CASSSPGQETQYF. The genes are TRBV6-5 and TRBJ2-5, with TRBD2 as a possible D gene (5 bases). CDR3 length: 13 residues. V dropped 4 bases and J dropped 2 bases, with 8 bases sitting between them. Germline V gene data show CDR1 as MNHEY and CDR2 as SVGAGI.

The table lists this clonotype with many counts. The chain links TRBV6-2 or TRBV6-3 to TRBJ1-2; D gene uncertain. Per germline, CDR1 MNHEY and CDR2 SVGEGT. V lost 6 bases, J lost 0 bases, and 11 bases lay in between. The CDR3 is 14 amino acids. The CDR3, as DNA: TGTGCCAGCAGGCCAATGGAGCCTAACTATGGCTACACCTTC. The encoded protein is CASRPMEPNYGYTF.

This clonotype appeared many times. The chain employs TRBV10-3 and TRBJ1-1; no definite D call. V lost 6 bases to trimming and J lost 0 bases, with 5 bases between them. Looked up from germline, CDR1 is ENHRY and CDR2 is SYGVKD. The CDR3 extends over 12 amino acids. DNA for the CDR3: TGTGCCATCAGCATGGTGAACACTGAAGCTTTCTTT. Protein product: CAISMVNTEAFF.

This clonotype was detected many times. This chain uses TRBV7-2 with TRBJ2-5; a possible D gene is TRBD2 (5 bases). CDR1 and CDR2 from the germline V gene are SGHTA and FQGNSA. Trimming left V 2 bases short and J 2 bases short, with 15 bases between. This CDR3 has 16 amino acids. The CDR3 DNA follows: TGTGCCAGCAGCTTATCCCTGCTAGCACATCAAGAGACCCAGTACTTC. It specifies CASSLSLLAHQETQYF.

J is TRBJ1-6 and V is TRBV5-5, with D tentatively TRBD1 (5 bases). The V gene's germline CDR1 is SGHKS and CDR2 YYEKEE (reference sequence). V was clipped by 7 bases and J by 10 bases, with 24 bases between them. The CDR3 runs to 16 residues. CDR3 in DNA: TGTGCCAGCGGGCTTATTACCGCGCAGGGACGGTCACCCCTCCACTTT. Its protein is CASGLITAQGRSPLHF.

This clonotype has ten or more counts. The gene calls are TRBV5-1 and TRBJ2-7; no reliable D call. The CDR3 sequence is 13 residues long. Trimming removed 0 bases at V and 7 bases at J, with 11 bases between. CDR1 is SGHRS and CDR2 is YFSETQ in the germline V gene. The DNA of the CDR3 is TGCGCCAGCAGCTTGGAGGCGGTTGGGGAGCAGTACTTC. It is translated as CASSLEAVGEQYF.